The 18 T cell receptor beta chains below were found in one sample sequenced in a study of molecular identifiers for immune sequencing clone quantification. MiXCR, applied by TCRdb to the PCR reads, yields one record per CDR3 protein. This table holds about 320,000 distinct CDR3 sequences, around 21% found once. Specimen: naive CD8+ T cells from blood, with Jurkat cell RNA spiked in. Specified subset: FACS-sorted CD8+CD4-CCR7+CD45RA+ naive T cells. These receptors were taken from a human donor in good health. Some libraries in this study had Jurkat cell RNA spiked in.

This clonotype was picked up many times. The V gene is TRBV2, the J gene TRBJ1-6; D not resolved. Germline V lookup: CDR1 SNHLY, CDR2 FYNNEI. Trimming pared 7 bases from V and 0 bases from J, leaving 16 bases between. The CDR3 covers 17 residues. The CDR3 region has the DNA TGTGCCAGCAAAGACCCTACACAAAGCTCCTATAATTCACCCCTCCACTTT. Translated: CASKDPTQSSYNSPLHF.

This clonotype showed up many times. The chain links TRBV20-1 to TRBJ1-1; D is unresolved. Germline V gene sequence: CDR1 DFQATT, CDR2 SNEGSKA (reference sequence). V lost 0 bases, J lost 3 bases, and 14 bases lay in between. There are 15 residues in the CDR3. Here the CDR3 reads CSARDQGNQYTEAFF. In DNA form, the CDR3 reads TGCAGTGCTAGAGATCAAGGGAACCAATACACTGAAGCTTTCTTT.

Of note for this clonotype: This could be a read error, since a much larger clone is one nucleotide away. The rearrangement links TRBV5-1 to TRBJ2-1, with 10 bases identical to TRBD2. The germline gives CDR1 SGHRS, CDR2 YFSETQ. The CDR3 consists of 15 residues. CDR3 sequence: CASSSLAGGRDEQSF. The CDR3 DNA follows: TGCGCCAGCAGCTCATTAGCGGGGGGTAGAGATGAGCAGTCCTTC.

This clonotype was seen repeatedly, ten times or more. V and J are TRBV15 and TRBJ2-3; 16 bases agree with TRBD2. V was pared by 0 bases and J by 5 bases, with 8 bases of the junction left unmatched. Per germline, CDR1 LNHNV and CDR2 YYDKDF (reference sequence). CDR3 length: 19 amino acids. Here the CDR3 reads CATSREGTSGRAYEDTQYF. CDR3 sequence (DNA): TGTGCCACCAGCAGAGAAGGGACTAGCGGGAGGGCCTATGAAGATACGCAGTATTTT.

The table lists this clonotype with many counts. CDR3 sequence reads: CASSQEMRGRVYGYTF. The CDR3 nucleotides are TGCGCCAGCAGCCAAGAAATGAGGGGCAGGGTCTATGGCTACACCTTC. The V and J genes are TRBV4-1 and TRBJ1-2, with D tentatively TRBD1 (5 bases). CDR1 MGHRA and CDR2 YSYEKL come from the germline V gene. Trimming took 0 bases from V and 4 from J, leaving 15 bases between them. This CDR3 is 16 amino acids long.

In this sample, this clonotype turned up a few times. A read error may produce the germline difference seen at one junction end. This rearrangement joins TRBV7-9 to TRBJ2-1; D gene uncertain. The germline CDR1 and CDR2 sequences are SEHNR and FQNEAQ (reference sequence). The CDR3 consists of 15 residues. The CDR3 DNA reads as TGTGCCTGCAGCTTAGTGCGAGCCTCTTACAATGAGCAGTTCTTC. Translating it yields CACSLVRASYNEQFF.

This clonotype came up many times. This rearrangement joins TRBV4-1 to TRBJ1-1, with D possibly being TRBD1 (5 bases). The CDR3 is 16 amino acids. The germline gives CDR1 MGHRA, CDR2 YSYEKL. V lost 0 bases, J lost 10 bases, and 21 bases lay in between. The CDR3 DNA follows: TGCGCCAGCAGCCAAGACATAGGGACTCTCCGGCCTGTAGCTTTCTTT. Translation gives CASSQDIGTLRPVAFF.

This clonotype was found a few times. The chain recombines TRBV5-1 with TRBJ2-5; D gene unclear. The CDR3 extends over 15 amino acids. V lost 1 base to trimming and J lost 3 bases, with 13 bases between them. Looked up from germline, CDR1 is SGHRS and CDR2 is YFSETQ. Written as DNA, the CDR3 is TGCGCCAGCAGCTTGTGGGTCGGCGTGGAAGAGACCCAGTACTTC. Amino acids: CASSLWVGVEETQYF.

This sequence joins TRBV20-1 and TRBJ2-7; tentatively, D is TRBD1 or TRBD2 (6 bases each). The V end was cut by 2 bases, the J end by 2 bases, with 7 bases between. Germline V gene lookup returns CDR1 DFQATT and CDR2 SNEGSKA (reference sequence). This CDR3 comprises 12 residues. CDR3 loop: CSARRGPYEQYF. CDR3 nucleotide sequence: TGCAGTGCTAGACGGGGGCCCTACGAGCAGTACTTC.

This clonotype has a count of ten or more. This sequence joins TRBV29-1 and TRBJ2-7; no reliable D call. This CDR3 region has 12 residues. Deletions cut 0 bases from V and 4 bases from J, with 7 bases between. The germline gives CDR1 SQVTM, CDR2 ANQGSEA. In DNA form, the CDR3 reads TGCAGCGTTGAAGAAGTCGGGTACGAGCAGTACTTC. This gives the protein CSVEEVGYEQYF.

The rearrangement joins TRBV5-6 to TRBJ1-4; D is ambiguous. Germline loops: CDR1 SGHDT, CDR2 YYEEEE. The CDR3 is 15 amino acids. V was shortened by 0 bases and J by 8 bases, with 14 bases between the two germline ends. Written as DNA, the CDR3 is TGTGCCAGCAGCTTGGAAACCCTCCGAGAGGAAAAACTGTTTTTT. Translation gives CASSLETLREEKLFF. Supplemented by reference TRBV5-6 and TRBJ1-4, the full variable domain reads DAGVTQSPTHLIKTRGQQVTLRCSPKSGHDTVSWYQQALGQGPQFIFQYYEEEERQRGNFPDRFSGHQFPNYSSELNVNALLLGDSALYLCASSLETLREEKLFFGSGTQLSVL.

This clonotype showed up just a few times. The chain couples TRBV4-1 to TRBJ2-1, with a possible D match to TRBD2 (5 bases). Germline V gives CDR1 MGHRA, CDR2 YSYEKL. This CDR3 has 16 residues. V lost 0 bases and J 2 bases, leaving 11 bases between the germline ends. CDR3 in amino acids: CASSQDGERAYNEQFF. CDR3 nucleotides: TGCGCCAGCAGCCAAGATGGGGAGAGGGCCTACAATGAGCAGTTCTTC.

This clonotype was detected many times. V usage is TRBV7-9 and J usage is TRBJ2-7; D gene uncertain. V lost 8 bases, J lost 6 bases, and 11 bases lay in between. CDR3 length: 11 amino acids. In germline, CDR1 is SEHNR, CDR2 FQNEAQ (reference sequence). As DNA, the CDR3 is TGTGCCAGCCAACTCGTGGGCGAGCAGTACTTC. Translating it yields CASQLVGEQYF.

This clonotype was counted ten times or more. This chain connects TRBV20-1 to TRBJ2-7; no clear D gene. V was trimmed by 3 bases and J by 1 base, leaving 10 bases between them. Per the germline V gene, CDR1 is DFQATT and CDR2 is SNEGSKA (reference sequence). There are 13 residues in the CDR3. The CDR3 here is CSASSSRSYEQYF. CDR3 DNA: TGCAGTGCTAGTTCCAGCCGGTCCTACGAGCAGTACTTC.

As for this clonotype: Just one base apart from a much larger clone, this may be a read error. The genes are TRBV5-3 and TRBJ1-4; D remains ambiguous. TRBV5-3 is known as an ORF, though its function is uncertain. The CDR3 consists of 15 residues. CDR3 sequence reads: CASSFAGSENEKLFF. The DNA of the CDR3 is TGTGCCAGCAGCTTCGCCGGGTCAGAGAATGAAAAACTGTTTTTT.

As regards this clonotype: A much bigger clone sits one base away, suggesting this may be a read error. The chain carries TRBV12-3 or TRBV12-4 and TRBJ1-5; no firm D call. V was clipped by 4 bases and J by 6 bases, with 16 bases between them. The CDR3 is 15 amino acids. The CDR3 nucleotides read TGTGCCAGCAGTTCAGGACTAGGAGGCACTCAGCCCCAGCATTTT. Translating it yields CASSSGLGGTQPQHF.

This clonotype was recorded many times. The V and J genes are TRBV19 and TRBJ2-1, with a tentative D call TRBD2 (5 bases). CDR1 is LNHDA and CDR2 is SQIVND in the germline V gene (reference sequence). The CDR3 runs 14 residues. V was clipped by 4 bases and J by 8 bases, with 15 bases between them. The CDR3 region has the DNA TGTGCCAGTAGTACTTCTAGCAAGGTGGATGAGCAGTTCTTC. Protein: CASSTSSKVDEQFF.

This rearrangement joins TRBV11-2 to TRBJ1-1; D remains unclear. The length of the CDR3 is 15 residues. Trimming took 0 bases from V and 3 from J, leaving 11 bases between them. Germline-derived CDR1 and CDR2 are SGHAT and FQNNGV. The CDR3 reads CASSLEYLLDTEAFF. CDR3 nucleotide sequence: TGTGCCAGCAGCTTAGAATACCTTTTGGACACTGAAGCTTTCTTT. Filled out from reference TRBV11-2 and TRBJ1-1, the complete variable domain reads EAGVAQSPRYKIIEKRQSVAFWCNPISGHATLYWYQQILGQGPKLLIQFQNNGVVDDSQLPKDRFSAERLKGVDSTLKIQPAKLEDSAVYLCASSLEYLLDTEAFFGQGTRLTVV.